Each of the 28 T cell receptor beta chains below was sequenced from the same sample in a study of blood T cell repertoires in COVID-19. Profiled with immunoSEQ multiplex PCR; TCRdb holds only in-frame clones, not every one. The repertoire includes around 200,000 clones, 65% to 85% of them detected once, and less than 3% sits in the top ten. Specimen: peripheral blood. These receptors were obtained from a man between 45 and 60 years old with active or convalescent COVID-19.

The chain is built from TRBV29-1 and TRBJ2-5; a possible D gene is TRBD1 (6 bases). Trimming removed 6 bases from V and 2 bases from J, with 10 bases in between. There are 12 residues in the CDR3. Germline V gene data show CDR1 as SQVTM and CDR2 as ANQGSEA. CDR3 sequence (DNA): TGCAGCGTCTCAGGGGATCAAGAGACCCAGTACTTC. Amino acid sequence: CSVSGDQETQYF.

The chain is built from TRBV6-1 and TRBJ1-4; no reliable D call. Between the trimmed V and J ends, which lost 1 base and 4 bases, there was a span of 4 bases. Germline V CDR1 and CDR2: MNHNS, SASEGT. The CDR3 loop spans 13 amino acids. CDR3 DNA sequence: TGTGCCAGCAGTGAAGTTAGTAATGAAAAACTGTTTTTT. It yields the protein CASSEVSNEKLFF.

The chain employs TRBV4-1 and TRBJ2-7; D gene uncertain. The length of the CDR3 is 15 residues. The V gene lost 1 base and the J gene lost 2 bases, with 12 bases spanning the gap. The germline gives CDR1 MGHRA, CDR2 YSYEKL. The CDR3 reads CASSQAYQDAYEQYF. The CDR3 bases are TGCGCCAGCAGCCAAGCTTACCAGGATGCCTACGAGCAGTACTTC.

The chain has TRBV4-1 and TRBJ1-3; D remains ambiguous. CDR1 and CDR2 (germline): MGHRA, YSYEKL. The CDR3 loop spans 15 amino acids. Trimming removed 4 bases at V and 4 bases at J, with 14 bases between. The DNA for the CDR3 is TGCGCCAGCAGCCGCGACGGGTATTCCGGAAACACCATATATTTT. Amino acids: CASSRDGYSGNTIYF.

The gene calls are TRBV30 and TRBJ1-2; D unresolved. The CDR3 covers 13 residues. CDR1 is GTSNPN and CDR2 is SVGIG in the germline V gene (reference sequence). Trimming cost V 3 bases and J 7 bases, with 15 bases left between them. The CDR3 is CAWSWEGGRGYTF. The CDR3 nucleotides are TGTGCCTGGAGCTGGGAAGGAGGGCGTGGCTACACCTTC.

This clone has just a few counts. The chain carries TRBV4-3 and TRBJ1-5; no reliable D call. Trimming pared 5 bases from V and 5 bases from J, leaving 10 bases between. From germline, CDR1 is LGHNA and CDR2 YSLEER. The CDR3 runs 13 residues. CDR3 nucleotide sequence: TGCGCCAGCAGCTCGGGGTGGGATCAGCCCCAGCATTTT. Translated, it gives CASSSGWDQPQHF.

J is TRBJ1-1 and V is TRBV6-6; TRBD1 is a possible D gene (6 bases). Germline CDR1 and CDR2: MNHNY and SVGAGI (reference sequence). CDR3 length: 15 amino acids. V was trimmed by 7 bases and J by 4 bases, leaving 19 bases between them. The CDR3 loop is CASTTGGAGGTEAFF. DNA for the CDR3: TGTGCCAGCACCACCGGGGGGGCCGGGGGCACTGAAGCTTTCTTT.

The chain has TRBV27 and TRBJ2-5; 10 bases map to TRBD2. The germline gives CDR1 MNHEY, CDR2 SMNVEV (reference sequence). V dropped 8 bases and J dropped 4; count of bases not matched to a gene: 4. This CDR3 spans 13 amino acids. The CDR3 bases are TGTGCCAGCGGGACTAGCGAACGAGAGACCCAGTACTTC. This encodes CASGTSERETQYF.

The V and J genes are TRBV5-6 and TRBJ1-1, with 8 bases fitting TRBD1. CDR3 length: 14 amino acids. The junction had 3 bases not matched to a gene; V was cut back by 0 bases and J by 5 bases. Per the germline V gene, CDR1 is SGHDT and CDR2 is YYEEEE. The CDR3 loop reads CASSLGTGLTEAFF. For the CDR3, the DNA is TGTGCCAGCAGCTTGGGGACAGGGTTGACTGAAGCTTTCTTT.

The chain joins TRBV25-1 to TRBJ2-3; 8 bases align to TRBD1. Germline CDR1 and CDR2: MGHDK and SYGVNS. V shed 4 bases and J 2 bases; nucleotides not matched to a gene: 11. The CDR3 totals 17 residues. The CDR3 DNA reads TGTGCCAGCAGTGCCTGGGACAGGCCTAGGTTCACAGATACGCAGTATTTT. As protein: CASSAWDRPRFTDTQYF.

The chain joins TRBV19 to TRBJ1-1; 9 nucleotides line up with TRBD1. The CDR3 is 15 amino acids. J gave up 5 bases and V 4 bases, and 8 bases lay outside the gene matches. The germline V gene encodes CDR1 LNHDA and CDR2 SQIVND (reference sequence). The CDR3 sequence: CASSTRDRARTEAFF. DNA for the CDR3: TGTGCCAGTAGTACAAGGGACAGGGCGAGGACTGAAGCTTTCTTT.

The V call is TRBV5-1, the J call TRBJ1-1; D unresolved. Looked up from germline, CDR1 is SGHRS and CDR2 is YFSETQ. This CDR3 has 13 residues. Trimming removed 5 bases at V and 1 base at J, with 9 bases between. In DNA, the CDR3 is TGCGCCAGCAGGTCACAGCCGAACACTGAAGCTTTCTTT. It yields the protein CASRSQPNTEAFF.

The gene calls are TRBV14 and TRBJ2-1, with 14 bases fitting TRBD2. Germline-derived CDR1 and CDR2 are SGHDN and FVKESK. Trimming cost V 2 bases and J 6 bases; bases outside gene matches: 12. The CDR3 is 19 residues long. CDR3 sequence: CASSQIRPGLAGGPNEQFF. As DNA, the CDR3 is TGTGCCAGCAGCCAAATCCGCCCCGGACTAGCGGGGGGCCCCAATGAGCAGTTCTTC.

This clone was observed once. The chain recombines TRBV6-5 with TRBJ1-5; D not certain. V lost 6 bases, J lost 6 bases, and 18 bases lay in between. There are 15 residues in the CDR3. Looked up from germline, CDR1 is MNHEY and CDR2 is SVGAGI. The CDR3 region has the DNA TGTGCCAGCAGCCCACCTGGTAAAGCACTTCAGCCCCAGCATTTT. Its translation is CASSPPGKALQPQHF.

V is TRBV15 and J is TRBJ1-2, with 9 bases fitting TRBD1. CDR1 is LNHNV, CDR2 YYDKDF, per germline (reference sequence). The CDR3 loop spans 15 amino acids. The V and J ends lost 3 bases and 2 bases, in that order; junction bases with no gene match: 4. In nucleotides, the CDR3 is TGTGCCACCAGCAGGGGACAGGGCGAGAACTATGGCTACACCTTC. It yields the protein CATSRGQGENYGYTF. The variable domain in full, with the rest retrieved from reference TRBV15 and TRBJ1-2, is DAMVIQNPRYQVTQFGKPVTLSCSQTLNHNVMYWYQQKSSQAPKLLFHYYDKDFNNEADTPDNFQSRRPNTSFCFLDIRSPGLGDTAMYLCATSRGQGENYGYTFGSGTRLTVV.

The chain links TRBV14 to TRBJ1-2, with TRBD1 as a possible D gene (5 bases). This CDR3 region has 13 residues. Germline loops: CDR1 SGHDN, CDR2 FVKESK. V was cut by 7 bases and J by 7 bases, with 16 bases left in between. CDR3 in amino acids: CASMISGRSGYTF. The CDR3 DNA reads TGTGCCAGCATGATATCAGGGAGGTCTGGCTACACCTTC.

This clone was observed once. The chain combines TRBV19 with TRBJ2-1; the match to TRBD2 covers 7 bases. The length of the CDR3 is 19 residues. The germline V gene encodes CDR1 LNHDA and CDR2 SQIVND (reference sequence). The V segment lost 10 bases and the J segment 2 bases; nucleotides outside the gene matches: 23. The CDR3 sequence: CATLPRGFAGREPYNEQFF. The CDR3 nucleotides are TGTGCCACTCTCCCCCGAGGGTTCGCGGGGAGGGAGCCCTACAATGAGCAGTTCTTC.

The chain employs TRBV28 and TRBJ2-1; 9 bases agree with TRBD2. Per the germline V gene, CDR1 is MDHEN and CDR2 is SYDVKM. J gave up 3 bases and V 6 bases, and 3 bases lay outside the gene matches. The CDR3 sequence is 14 residues long. The CDR3: CASRARGGYNEQFF. In DNA form, the CDR3 reads TGTGCCAGCAGGGCGCGGGGGGGCTACAATGAGCAGTTCTTC.

A few counts support this clone. The chain employs TRBV6-1 and TRBJ1-4; D gene unclear. Trimming shortened V by 0 bases and J by 8 bases, and 22 bases separated the two germline ends. CDR1 MNHNS and CDR2 SASEGT come from the germline V gene. The CDR3 is 18 amino acids. The CDR3 sequence is CASSEAERATPGVEKLFF. The DNA for the CDR3 is TGTGCCAGCAGTGAAGCGGAAAGGGCCACCCCCGGGGTGGAAAAACTGTTTTTT.

This rearrangement joins TRBV18 to TRBJ2-5, with 8 nucleotides matching TRBD1. The junction had 2 bases not matched to a gene; V was cut back by 0 bases and J by 2 bases. Germline loops: CDR1 KGHSH, CDR2 LQKENI. This CDR3 contains 15 residues. CDR3 amino acids: CASSPPTGVQETQYF. The CDR3 coding sequence is TGTGCCAGCTCACCACCGACAGGGGTGCAAGAGACCCAGTACTTC.

The chain couples TRBV6-1 to TRBJ1-2; D is uncertain. This CDR3 has 10 amino acids. Trimming took 3 bases from V and 7 from J, leaving 3 bases between them. Germline CDR1 MNHNS, CDR2 SASEGT. The CDR3, as DNA: TGTGCCAGCAGTGACGGTGGCTACACCTTC. Residues: CASSDGGYTF.

DNA for the CDR3: TGTGCCAGCAGCTGGGCCGGACGACAGGGGGACGGAAACACCATATATTTT. It yields the protein CASSWAGRQGDGNTIYF. The chain links TRBV5-4 to TRBJ1-3; the match to TRBD1 covers 9 bases. The CDR3 totals 17 residues. The germline V gene has CDR1 SGHNT and CDR2 YYREEE (reference sequence). The junction had 11 bases not matched to a gene; V was cut back by 3 bases and J by 4 bases.

This clone has more than one count but fewer than ten. The chain employs TRBV11-2 and TRBJ2-3, with D unclear. This CDR3 has 15 residues. Germline V gives CDR1 SGHAT, CDR2 FQNNGV. V lost 5 bases to trimming and J lost 0 bases, with 12 bases between them. In DNA form, the CDR3 reads TGTGCCAGCAGCCCACTGGCGGTTAGCACAGATACGCAGTATTTT. This codes for CASSPLAVSTDTQYF.

This chain connects TRBV2 to TRBJ2-1; maybe TRBD2 (5 bases). The germline V gene encodes CDR1 SNHLY and CDR2 FYNNEI. The CDR3 spans 13 residues. V lost 7 bases to trimming and J lost 4 bases, with 11 bases between them. CDR3 nucleotide sequence: TGTGCCAGCAACCGTGGAGGATACAATGAGCAGTTCTTC. This gives the protein CASNRGGYNEQFF.

Only a few counts were recorded for this clone. At one end, the junction sequence differs from germline, possibly due to a read error. The chain combines TRBV7-2 with TRBJ2-2; 11 bases are a match to TRBD2. This CDR3 has 18 residues. Germline lookup yields CDR1 SGHTA and CDR2 FQGNSA. In DNA, the CDR3 is TGTGCCAGCAGCTTAAGGCTAGCGGGGGGCCCGAACCCCGGGGAGCTGTTTTTT. This encodes CASSLRLAGGPNPGELFF.

The V gene is TRBV27, the J gene TRBJ2-1; 7 bases align to TRBD2. The CDR3 extends over 14 amino acids. From germline, CDR1 is MNHEY and CDR2 SMNVEV (reference sequence). J lost 4 bases, V lost 3 bases, and 3 bases had no gene match. The CDR3 nucleotides read TGTGCCAGCAGTTTGTGGCGGGAGTACAATGAGCAGTTCTTC. This sequence encodes CASSLWREYNEQFF.

This clone has just one count. The chain joins TRBV5-1 to TRBJ2-2, with 11 positions matching TRBD2. The germline V gene encodes CDR1 SGHRS and CDR2 YFSETQ. The CDR3 sequence is 20 residues long. Trimming cost V 4 bases and J 7 bases; bases outside gene matches: 21. This chain's CDR3 is CASSLPLSGTSGLVGGELFF. CDR3 sequence (DNA): TGCGCCAGCAGCCTCCCCCTCTCCGGGACTAGCGGCCTAGTGGGCGGGGAGCTGTTTTTT.

This rearrangement joins TRBV9 to TRBJ1-1; the D gene is possibly TRBD1 (5 bases). The germline CDR1 and CDR2 sequences are SGDLS and YYNGEE. V lost 0 bases and J 11 bases, leaving 17 bases between the germline ends. This CDR3 is 14 amino acids long. The CDR3 loop reads CASSVGGEGVGAFF. CDR3 nucleotide sequence: TGTGCCAGCAGCGTAGGAGGGGAGGGTGTGGGGGCTTTCTTT.